This TCR beta chain was recorded in a study of blood T cell repertoires in COVID-19 (TCRdb year 2020). For the wider study: Samples covering the acute and convalescent phases of COVID-19 were provided by collaborators in the United States, Italy and Spain. The material from the prospective study consisted of cDNA or gDNA derived from T cells, B-cell-depleted T cells, or PBMCs. Deeply sampled blood TCRbeta repertoires from subjects exposed to, actively infected with, or recovered from COVID-19 were included in the dataset. The repertoires were released in a freely available public database intended as a resource for research on the immune response to SARS-CoV-2. The samples were drawn from the first 160 participants of the ongoing ImmuneRACE study and from over a thousand subjects provided by 6 global collaborators. Sample metadata almost always included a de-identified subject ID, COVID-19 status, age in years and sex. Where available, HLA class I and class II types were obtained from metadata supplied by the sample provider rather than from assay-based typing. General study outcomes and caveats: The quantity of clinical and demographic metadata differed by source and by participant and was supplied without curation.

Only one count was recorded for this clone. Its antigen is not yet known. No much larger clone is present one base from it, and per-base qualities are unavailable. Trimming removed 5 bases from V and 2 bases from J; the gene matches leave 5 bases unexplained. From the germline V gene (reference sequence), CDR1 is MNHEY and CDR2 is SMNVEV. From the cysteine up to the phenylalanine, the CDR3 has a length of 14 residues. Left in the record is the CDR3 DNA by itself, 42 bases read in frame from the first base. Collaborating institutions collected whole blood in K2EDTA tubes following their own protocols. For TCRbeta analysis, collaborators shipped samples in one of three forms: frozen whole blood, isolated PBMCs, or DNA extracted from either of those sample types. The immunoSEQ Assay, a bias-controlled multiplex PCR, was used to amplify TCRbeta CDR3 regions from genomic DNA. As for the authors' bioinformatics: The number of nucleated cells in each sample was estimated by amplification of reference gene primers within the assay. Sequence reads were collapsed and filtered to measure the absolute abundance of every unique TCRbeta CDR3 rearrangement. Productive Simpson clonality was computed per sample as the square root of Simpson's diversity index over productive rearrangements. Drawn from immuneACCESS, this table holds only the in-frame rearrangements with V and J called that TCRdb kept. Clones are partly lost; checked studies trace under half to an unresolved V gene and leave the rest unexplained. The DNA gave D and trimming, while V, J and clone size come from that table. The sample profile shows about 22,000 clones; roughly nine tenths of them were found once. The ten largest clonotypes hold roughly 25% of the sample.

Recombination joined TRBV27 with TRBJ2-5, and 7 junctional nucleotides match TRBD2. The material sequenced was peripheral blood. The receptor was derived from a human donor with active COVID-19. The donor label of this sample is uncertain. The sequenced DNA: TGTGCCAGCAGTCATCCCGGGGGGCAAGAGACCCAGTACTTC. Its coded protein is CASSHPGGQETQYF.